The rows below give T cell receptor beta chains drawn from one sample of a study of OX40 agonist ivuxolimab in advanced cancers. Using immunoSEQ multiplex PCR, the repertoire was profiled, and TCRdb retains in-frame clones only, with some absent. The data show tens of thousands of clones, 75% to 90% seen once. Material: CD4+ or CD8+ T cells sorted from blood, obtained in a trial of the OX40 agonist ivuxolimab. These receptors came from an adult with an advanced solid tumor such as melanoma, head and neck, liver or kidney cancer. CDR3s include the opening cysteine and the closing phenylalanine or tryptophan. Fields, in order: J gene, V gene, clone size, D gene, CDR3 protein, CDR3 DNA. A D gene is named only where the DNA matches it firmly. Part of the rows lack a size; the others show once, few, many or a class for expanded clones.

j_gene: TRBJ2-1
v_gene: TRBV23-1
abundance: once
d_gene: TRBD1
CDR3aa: CASSPQLGQDFYNEQFF
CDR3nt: TGCGCCAGCAGCCCTCAATTGGGACAGGACTTTTACAATGAGCAGTTCTTC

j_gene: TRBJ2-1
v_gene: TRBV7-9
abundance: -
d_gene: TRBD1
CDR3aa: CASSLGTGKNYNEQFF
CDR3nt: TGTGCCAGCAGCTTAGGGACAGGGAAAAACTACAATGAGCAGTTCTTC

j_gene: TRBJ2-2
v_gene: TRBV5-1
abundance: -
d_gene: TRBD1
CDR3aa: CASSLLTGDTGELFF
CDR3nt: TGCGCCAGCAGCTTGTTAACAGGGGACACCGGGGAGCTGTTTTTT

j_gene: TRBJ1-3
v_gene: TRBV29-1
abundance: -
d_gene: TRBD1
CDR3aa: CSAGTVRNTIYF
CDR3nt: TGCAGTGCCGGGACAGTAAGAAACACCATATATTTT

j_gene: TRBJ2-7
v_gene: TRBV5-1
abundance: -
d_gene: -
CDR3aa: CASSLAGGAAYEQYF
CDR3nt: TGCGCCAGCAGCTTGGCAGGTGGGGCTGCCTACGAGCAGTACTTC

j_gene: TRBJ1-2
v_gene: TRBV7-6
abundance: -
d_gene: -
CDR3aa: CASSLHPGNYGYTF
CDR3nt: TGTGCCAGCAGCTTACACCCAGGCAACTATGGCTACACCTTC

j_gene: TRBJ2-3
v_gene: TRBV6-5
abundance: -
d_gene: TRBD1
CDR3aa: CASSYYGTGLDTQYF
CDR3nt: TGTGCCAGCAGTTATTACGGGACAGGGCTAGATACGCAGTATTTT

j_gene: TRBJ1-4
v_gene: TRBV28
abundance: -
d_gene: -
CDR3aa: CASSLEGIREKLFF
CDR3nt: TGTGCCAGCAGTTTAGAAGGGATACGTGAAAAACTGTTTTTT

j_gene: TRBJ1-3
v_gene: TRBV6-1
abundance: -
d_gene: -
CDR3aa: CASSEATGNTIYF
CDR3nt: TGTGCCAGCAGTGAAGCTACTGGAAACACCATATATTTT

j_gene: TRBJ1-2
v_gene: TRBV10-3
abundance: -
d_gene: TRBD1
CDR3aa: CAISRTGGIANYGYTF
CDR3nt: TGTGCCATCAGTAGGACAGGGGGCATAGCTAACTATGGCTACACCTTC

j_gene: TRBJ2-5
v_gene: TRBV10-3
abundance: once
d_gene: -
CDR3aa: CAIIPADQETQYF
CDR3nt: TGTGCCATCATTCCGGCCGACCAAGAGACCCAGTACTTC

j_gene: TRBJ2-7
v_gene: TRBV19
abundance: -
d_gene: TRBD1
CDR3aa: CASSSSGGGDDEQYF
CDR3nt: TGTGCCAGTAGTTCGTCAGGGGGCGGTGACGACGAGCAGTACTTC

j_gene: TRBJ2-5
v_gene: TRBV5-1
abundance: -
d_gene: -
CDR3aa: CASSSTGGAQETQYF
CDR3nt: TGCGCCAGCAGCTCCACAGGGGGGGCCCAAGAGACCCAGTACTTC

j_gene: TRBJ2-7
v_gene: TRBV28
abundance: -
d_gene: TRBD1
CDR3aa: CASSSPGQGSNEQYF
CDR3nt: TGTGCCAGCAGTTCTCCGGGACAGGGATCGAACGAGCAGTACTTC

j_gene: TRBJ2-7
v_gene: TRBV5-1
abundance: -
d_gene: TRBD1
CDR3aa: CASSLEPGQSYEQYF
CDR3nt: TGCGCCAGCAGCTTGGAACCGGGACAGAGCTACGAGCAGTACTTC

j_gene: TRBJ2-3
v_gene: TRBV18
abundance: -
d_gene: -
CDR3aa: CASSPGGADLTDTQYF
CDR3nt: TGTGCCAGCTCGCCTGGGGGGGCGGACCTCACAGATACGCAGTATTTT

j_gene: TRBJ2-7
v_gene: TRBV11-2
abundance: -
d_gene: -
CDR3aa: CASSQTGTGTYEQYF
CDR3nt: TGTGCCAGCAGCCAAACCGGGACGGGGACCTACGAGCAGTACTTC

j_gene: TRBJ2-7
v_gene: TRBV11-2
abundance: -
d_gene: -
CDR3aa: CASSLDWRYEQYF
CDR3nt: TGTGCCAGCAGCTTAGATTGGAGGTACGAGCAGTACTTC

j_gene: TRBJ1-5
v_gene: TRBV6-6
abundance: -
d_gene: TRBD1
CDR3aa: CASSFETGVQPQHF
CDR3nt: TGTGCCAGCAGTTTTGAGACAGGGGTACAGCCCCAGCATTTT

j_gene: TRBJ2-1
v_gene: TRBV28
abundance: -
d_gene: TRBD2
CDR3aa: CASGLGLADRSYNEQFF
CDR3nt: TGTGCCAGCGGGCTCGGACTAGCGGATAGGTCCTACAATGAGCAGTTCTTC

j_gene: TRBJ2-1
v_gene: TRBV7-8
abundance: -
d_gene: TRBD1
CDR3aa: CASSSGTGTYNEQFF
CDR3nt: TGTGCCAGCAGTTCCGGGACAGGGACCTACAATGAGCAGTTCTTC

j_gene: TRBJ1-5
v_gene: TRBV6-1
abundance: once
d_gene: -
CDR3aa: CASSELTSRENQPQHF
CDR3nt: TGTGCCAGCAGTGAACTGACTTCCAGGGAGAATCAGCCCCAGCATTTT

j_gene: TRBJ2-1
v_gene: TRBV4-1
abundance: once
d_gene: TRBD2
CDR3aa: CASSPYSSGSGEQFF
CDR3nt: TGCGCCAGCAGCCCCTACAGTAGCGGGAGTGGGGAGCAGTTCTTC

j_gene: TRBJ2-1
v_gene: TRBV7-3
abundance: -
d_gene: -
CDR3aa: CASSLGELPSSYNEQFF
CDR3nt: TGTGCCAGCAGCTTAGGGGAACTCCCGAGCTCCTACAATGAGCAGTTCTTC

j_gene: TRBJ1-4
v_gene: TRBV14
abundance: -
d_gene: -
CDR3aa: CASSQQGWQEKLFF
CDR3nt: TGTGCCAGCAGCCAACAGGGTTGGCAGGAAAAACTGTTTTTT

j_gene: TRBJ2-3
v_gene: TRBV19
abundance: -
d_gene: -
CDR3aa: CASSIYGWRETGNPGTQYF
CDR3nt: TGTGCCAGTAGTATATATGGCTGGAGGGAGACAGGGAATCCCGGTACGCAGTATTTT